This T cell receptor beta chain was found in a study of OX40 agonist ivuxolimab in advanced cancers. Whole-study context: Dose-escalation patients had hepatocellular carcinoma, melanoma, renal cell or head and neck cancer. General observations from the study: Compared with CD4+, CD8+ T cells on average had more expanded clones.

The V end was cut by 2 bases, the J end by 6 bases, with 11 bases between. Germline V gene lookup returns CDR1 SGHRS and CDR2 YFSETQ. This CDR3 spans 14 amino acids. In regard to this clone: Its cognate antigen is unknown.

TCRdb keeps only in-frame clones here, not all; method: immunoSEQ multiplex PCR. The sample has fewer than 55,000 clones, approximately 83% seen once; the top ten hold under 15%. At baseline, cycle 4 day 1, and cycle 7 day 1, blood was sampled. The TCR was taken from an adult with an advanced solid tumor such as melanoma, head and neck, liver or kidney cancer. The material was CD4+ or CD8+ T cells sorted from blood, obtained in a trial of the OX40 agonist ivuxolimab. V gene TRBV5-1 combines with J gene TRBJ2-2; a possible D gene is TRBD1 (7 bases). The CDR3 coding sequence is TGCGCCAGCAGCTTCACAGGGGAGGCCGGGGAGCTGTTTTTT. This codes for CASSFTGEAGELFF.